These T cell receptor beta chains were read from a single sample in a study of T-cell reconstitution after alpha-beta-depleted transplantation in children. TCRdb re-called the PCR reads through MiXCR, storing one row per CDR3 protein. The sample gives 250,000 to 300,000 distinct CDR3 sequences, over 7.5% of which show up once; 9.1% is in the top ten. This material consisted of peripheral blood, taken 360 days after TCRalphabeta/CD19-depleted stem cell transplant. All receptors derive from a female patient between 2 and 15 years old who had a stem cell transplant for Fanconi anemia, so the T cells may come from the graft donor. Each CDR3 is given with its conserved first and last residue. D genes are given only for firm matches. Clone size appears in some rows only: once, few, many, or a class for an expanded clone.

TRBV5-1	-	many	TRBJ2-3	CASSVDIVTDTQYF	TGCGCCAGCAGCGTCGACATCGTCACAGATACGCAGTATTTT
TRBV5-5	-	-	TRBJ1-2	CASKQLGTGTAYGYTF	TGTGCCAGCAAGCAACTCGGTACCGGGACGGCCTATGGCTACACCTTC
TRBV12-3/TRBV12-4	-	-	TRBJ1-2	CASREGSYYGYTF	TGTGCCAGCAGGGAGGGGAGTTACTATGGCTACACCTTC
TRBV20-1	TRBD2	many	TRBJ2-3	CSARAPQLAGGPPDTQYF	TGCAGTGCTAGAGCCCCACAACTAGCGGGAGGGCCTCCAGATACGCAGTATTTT
TRBV12-3/TRBV12-4	-	many	TRBJ2-3	CASNSGVGGALDTQYF	TGTGCCAGCAACTCAGGGGTGGGGGGGGCCCTGGATACGCAGTATTTT
TRBV12-3/TRBV12-4	-	many	TRBJ2-3	CASSLWPRGLNTDTQYF	TGTGCCAGCAGTTTATGGCCCAGGGGTTTGAACACAGATACGCAGTATTTT
TRBV18	TRBD1	few	TRBJ1-1	CASSPLGQGVAEAFF	TGTGCCAGCTCACCACTTGGACAGGGTGTCGCTGAAGCTTTCTTT
TRBV15	TRBD2	many	TRBJ2-3	CATRETSGGVDTQYF	TGTGCCACCAGAGAAACTAGCGGGGGGGTGGATACGCAGTATTTT
TRBV10-1	-	-	TRBJ2-3	CASSPLGPTDTQYF	TGCGCCAGCAGTCCCCTAGGGCCCACAGATACGCAGTATTTT
TRBV7-2	TRBD2	many	TRBJ2-3	CASSFRDYTDTQYF	TGTGCCAGCAGCTTCCGGGACTACACAGATACGCAGTATTTT
TRBV24-1	-	many	TRBJ2-2	CATSDPTVPGELFF	TGTGCCACCAGTGACCCGACAGTCCCCGGGGAGCTGTTTTTT
TRBV2	-	-	TRBJ1-1	CASWPSSNTEAFF	TGTGCCAGCTGGCCATCTTCGAACACTGAAGCTTTCTTT
TRBV9	-	many	TRBJ2-3	CASSSSGYTDTQYF	TGTGCCAGCAGCTCAAGCGGTTACACAGATACGCAGTATTTT
TRBV29-1	TRBD1	-	TRBJ1-4	CSVGQTGEGEKLFF	TGCAGCGTTGGACAGACAGGGGAGGGCGAAAAACTGTTTTTT
TRBV18	-	-	TRBJ2-1	CASSPRGVESSYNEQFF	TGTGCCAGCTCACCAAGGGGGGTGGAGAGCTCCTACAATGAGCAGTTCTTC
TRBV6-5	-	many	TRBJ1-1	CASSYSMGRQLNTEAFF	TGTGCCAGCAGTTACTCGATGGGGAGACAACTAAACACTGAAGCTTTCTTT
TRBV20-1	TRBD2	few	TRBJ2-1	CSARDMAGGPQEQFF	TGCAGTGCTAGAGATATGGCGGGGGGGCCTCAGGAGCAGTTCTTC
TRBV4-2	-	many	TRBJ2-3	CASSQDVRDTQYF	TGTGCCAGCAGCCAAGATGTAAGAGATACGCAGTATTTT
TRBV12-3/TRBV12-4	-	many	TRBJ1-4	CASTQTGKLFF	TGTGCCAGCACTCAGACAGGAAAACTGTTTTTT
TRBV6-5	-	many	TRBJ1-1	CASSRGKSRLAAFF	TGTGCCAGCAGTAGAGGAAAGTCCAGGCTGGCAGCTTTCTTT
TRBV7-3	-	many	TRBJ2-5	CASSGGVEVGETQYF	TGTGCCAGCAGCGGAGGGGTTGAAGTGGGGGAGACCCAGTACTTC
TRBV20-1	TRBD2	-	TRBJ2-3	CSARAGVEDTQYF	TGCAGTGCTCGAGCGGGAGTTGAGGATACGCAGTATTTT
TRBV20-1	TRBD1	many	TRBJ1-1	CTPRTGFGMNTEAFF	TGCACGCCTCGGACAGGGTTTGGAATGAACACTGAAGCTTTCTTT
TRBV14	-	-	TRBJ2-1	CASSQLSGTGFRGEQFF	TGTGCCAGCAGCCAACTCTCCGGGACCGGTTTTAGAGGGGAGCAGTTCTTC
TRBV5-1	TRBD2	many	TRBJ2-1	CASSLAKREDYNEQFF	TGCGCCAGCAGCTTGGCCAAGCGGGAGGACTACAATGAGCAGTTCTTC
TRBV7-2	-	-	TRBJ2-3	CASSLGREADTQYF	TGTGCCAGCAGCTTAGGTAGGGAAGCAGATACGCAGTATTTT
TRBV6-1	TRBD1	-	TRBJ1-1	CASSWDRGTNTEAFF	TGTGCCAGCAGCTGGGACAGGGGTACGAACACTGAAGCTTTCTTT
TRBV5-6	TRBD2	many	TRBJ2-1	CASSTGTIIDEQFF	TGTGCCAGCAGCACCGGGACTATTATCGATGAGCAGTTCTTC
TRBV6-5	-	many	TRBJ1-2	CASGQGPYGYTF	TGTGCCAGCGGGCAGGGGCCCTATGGCTACACCTTC
TRBV20-1	-	many	TRBJ2-1	CSATGNSHEQFF	TGCAGTGCTACAGGGAATTCCCATGAGCAGTTCTTC
TRBV12-3/TRBV12-4	-	many	TRBJ2-3	CASSLRSSSTDTQYF	TGTGCCAGCAGTTTAAGATCGTCTAGCACAGATACGCAGTATTTT
TRBV2	-	-	TRBJ2-7	CASRKTATYEQYF	TGTGCCAGCCGAAAGACAGCCACCTACGAGCAGTACTTC
TRBV15	-	many	TRBJ1-4	CATGMVGKNEKLFF	TGTGCCACCGGTATGGTCGGGAAAAATGAAAAACTGTTTTTT
TRBV25-1	-	-	TRBJ2-4	CASTNRETGDIQYF	TGTGCCAGCACAAACAGGGAAACGGGGGACATTCAGTACTTC
TRBV20-1	TRBD2	many	TRBJ2-3	CSALAGGPTDTQYF	TGCAGTGCTCTAGCGGGAGGGCCTACAGATACGCAGTATTTT
TRBV10-3	TRBD1	many	TRBJ2-1	CATRDRAFFF	TGTGCCACCCGGGACAGGGCTTTCTTCTTC
TRBV6-1	-	many	TRBJ2-5	CASSPARAQETQYF	TGTGCCAGCTCCCCTGCCAGGGCCCAAGAGACCCAGTACTTC
TRBV7-6	TRBD1	many	TRBJ2-7	CASSLIEGTGVYEQYF	TGTGCCAGCAGCTTAATTGAGGGGACAGGGGTTTACGAGCAGTACTTC
TRBV20-1	-	many	TRBJ1-1	CSAGRQFFNTEAFF	TGCAGTGCTGGTCGACAGTTTTTTAACACTGAAGCTTTCTTT
TRBV20-1	TRBD1	many	TRBJ2-2	CRARDRATGELFF	TGCAGGGCCCGGGACAGGGCAACCGGGGAGCTGTTTTTT
TRBV7-9	-	-	TRBJ1-2	CASSTIIAARGGYTF	TGTGCCAGCAGCACTATCATTGCGGCCCGGGGTGGCTACACCTTC
TRBV25-1	-	-	TRBJ1-1	CASSEYGQTNTEAFF	TGTGCCAGCAGTGAATATGGACAGACAAACACTGAAGCTTTCTTT